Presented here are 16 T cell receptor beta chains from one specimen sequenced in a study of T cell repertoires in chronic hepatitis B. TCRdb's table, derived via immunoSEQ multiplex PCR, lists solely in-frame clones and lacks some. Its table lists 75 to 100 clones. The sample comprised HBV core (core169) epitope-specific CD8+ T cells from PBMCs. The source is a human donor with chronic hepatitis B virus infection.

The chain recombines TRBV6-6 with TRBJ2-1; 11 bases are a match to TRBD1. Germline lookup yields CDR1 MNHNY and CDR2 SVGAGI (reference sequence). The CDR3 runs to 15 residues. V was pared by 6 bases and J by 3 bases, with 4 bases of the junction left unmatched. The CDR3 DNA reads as TGTGCCAGCAGCCAGGGACAGGGGGGCTACAATGAGCAGTTCTTC. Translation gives CASSQGQGGYNEQFF.

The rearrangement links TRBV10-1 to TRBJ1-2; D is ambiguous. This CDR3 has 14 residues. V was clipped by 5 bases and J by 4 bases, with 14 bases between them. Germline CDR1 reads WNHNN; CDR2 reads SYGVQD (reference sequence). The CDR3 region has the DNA TGCGCCAGCAGTCGATTTAGAAAGACCTATGGCTACACCTTC. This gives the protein CASSRFRKTYGYTF.

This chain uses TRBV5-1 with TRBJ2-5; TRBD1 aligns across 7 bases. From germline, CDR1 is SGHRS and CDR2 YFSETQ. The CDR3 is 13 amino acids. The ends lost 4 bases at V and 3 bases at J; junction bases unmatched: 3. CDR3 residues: CASSQTGKETQYF. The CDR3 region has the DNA TGCGCCAGCAGCCAGACAGGGAAAGAGACCCAGTACTTC.

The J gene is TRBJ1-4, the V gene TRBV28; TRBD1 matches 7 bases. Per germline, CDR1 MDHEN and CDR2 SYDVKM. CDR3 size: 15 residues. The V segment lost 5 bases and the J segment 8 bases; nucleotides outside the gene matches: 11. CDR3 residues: CASSTPTGVSEKLFF. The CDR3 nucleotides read TGTGCCAGCAGTACCCCTACAGGGGTGAGCGAAAAACTGTTTTTT.

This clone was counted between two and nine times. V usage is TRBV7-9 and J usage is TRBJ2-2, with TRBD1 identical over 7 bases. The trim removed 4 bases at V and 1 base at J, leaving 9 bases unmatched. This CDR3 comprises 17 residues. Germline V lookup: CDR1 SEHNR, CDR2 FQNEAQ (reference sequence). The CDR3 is CASSSLDGQENTGELFF. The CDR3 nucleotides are TGTGCCAGCAGCTCCCTCGATGGACAGGAGAACACCGGGGAGCTGTTTTTT.

CDR3 sequence (DNA): TGTGCCACCAACAGGGAGGGCACAGATACGCAGTATTTT. It yields the protein CATNREGTDTQYF. The V call is TRBV15, the J call TRBJ2-3; the D call may be TRBD1 or TRBD2 (6 bases each). V was cut by 7 bases and J by 1 base, with 9 bases left in between. Germline CDR1 is LNHNV and CDR2 is YYDKDF (reference sequence). This CDR3 is built from 13 residues.

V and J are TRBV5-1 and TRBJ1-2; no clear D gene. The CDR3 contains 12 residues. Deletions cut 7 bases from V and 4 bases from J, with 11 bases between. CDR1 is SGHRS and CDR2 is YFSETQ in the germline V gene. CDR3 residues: CASVRKTYGYTF. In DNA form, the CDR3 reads TGCGCCAGCGTTCGAAAGACCTATGGCTACACCTTC. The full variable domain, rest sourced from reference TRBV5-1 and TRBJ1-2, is KAGVTQTPRYLIKTRGQQVTLSCSPISGHRSVSWYQQTPGQGLQFLFEYFSETQRNKGNFPGRFSGRQFSNSRSEMNVSTLELGDSALYLCASVRKTYGYTFGSGTRLTVV.

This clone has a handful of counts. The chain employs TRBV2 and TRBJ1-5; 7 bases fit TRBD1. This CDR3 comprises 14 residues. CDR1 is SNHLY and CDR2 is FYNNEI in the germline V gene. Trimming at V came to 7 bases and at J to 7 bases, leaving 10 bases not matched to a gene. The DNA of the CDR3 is TGTGCCAGCACCACCCGACAGGGAAACCAGCCCCAGCATTTT. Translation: CASTTRQGNQPQHF.

CDR3 nucleotide sequence: TGTGCCAGCAGTGAAAGAGGGGGCACCGGGGAGCTGTTTTTT. Translated, it gives CASSERGGTGELFF. The chain joins TRBV2 to TRBJ2-2, with D possibly matching TRBD1 (6 bases). CDR1 is SNHLY and CDR2 is FYNNEI in the germline V gene. The CDR3 length is 14 residues. V lost 2 bases and J lost 4, with 8 bases in between.

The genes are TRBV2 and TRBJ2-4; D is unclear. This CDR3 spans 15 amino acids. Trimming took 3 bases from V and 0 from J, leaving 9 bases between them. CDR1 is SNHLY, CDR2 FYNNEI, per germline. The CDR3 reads CASSDVVLAKNIQYF. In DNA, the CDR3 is TGTGCCAGCAGTGACGTAGTGCTAGCCAAAAACATTCAGTACTTC.

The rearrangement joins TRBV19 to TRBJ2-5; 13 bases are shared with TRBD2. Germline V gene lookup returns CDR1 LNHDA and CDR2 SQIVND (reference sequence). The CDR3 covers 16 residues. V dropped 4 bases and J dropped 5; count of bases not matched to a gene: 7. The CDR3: CASSKGTSGIQETQYF. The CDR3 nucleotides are TGTGCCAGTAGTAAGGGGACTAGCGGGATACAGGAGACCCAGTACTTC. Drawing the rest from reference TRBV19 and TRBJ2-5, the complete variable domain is DGGITQSPKYLFRKEGQNVTLSCEQNLNHDAMYWYRQDPGQGLRLIYYSQIVNDFQKGDIAEGYSVSREKKESFPLTVTSAQKNPTAFYLCASSKGTSGIQETQYFGPGTRLLVL.

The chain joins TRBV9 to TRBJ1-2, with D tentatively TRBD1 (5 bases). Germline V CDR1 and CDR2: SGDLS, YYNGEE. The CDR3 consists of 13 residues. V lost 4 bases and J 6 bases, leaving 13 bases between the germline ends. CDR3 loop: CASSPVGVDGYTF. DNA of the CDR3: TGTGCCAGCAGCCCAGTGGGGGTGGATGGCTACACCTTC.

The CDR3 spells CAISESTGRNSPLHF. For the CDR3, the DNA is TGTGCCATCAGTGAGTCTACAGGGAGGAATTCACCCCTCCACTTT. The V gene is TRBV10-3, the J gene TRBJ1-6, with D possibly being TRBD1 (6 bases). CDR3 size: 15 residues. Trimming stripped 0 bases from V and 7 bases from J, with 10 bases between. In germline, CDR1 is ENHRY, CDR2 SYGVKD.

This CDR3 reads CASSVDLLTQSRANVLTF. CDR3 DNA sequence: TGTGCCAGCAGTGTTGATCTCTTGACACAAAGTCGGGCCAACGTCCTGACTTTC. This rearrangement joins TRBV28 to TRBJ2-6, with D hard to call. Germline values: CDR1 MDHEN, CDR2 SYDVKM. V gave up 5 bases and J gave up 5 bases, with 22 bases separating them. The CDR3 has 18 residues.

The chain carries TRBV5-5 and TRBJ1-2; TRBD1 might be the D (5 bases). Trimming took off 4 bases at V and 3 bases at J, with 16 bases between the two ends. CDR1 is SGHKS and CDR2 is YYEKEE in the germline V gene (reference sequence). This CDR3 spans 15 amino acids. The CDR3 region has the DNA TGTGCCAGCAGCGTAACCGGGACTCAATACTATGGCTACACCTTC. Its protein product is CASSVTGTQYYGYTF.

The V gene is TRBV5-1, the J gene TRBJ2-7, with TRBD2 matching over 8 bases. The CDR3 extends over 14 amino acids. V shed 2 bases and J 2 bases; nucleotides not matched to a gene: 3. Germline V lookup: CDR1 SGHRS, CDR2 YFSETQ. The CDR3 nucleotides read TGCGCCAGCAGCTTTTCGGGGGGGCCCTACGAGCAGTACTTC. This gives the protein CASSFSGGPYEQYF.